This T cell receptor (beta chain) was identified during a study of Graves' ophthalmopathy and Graves' hyperthyroidism. Study-level findings and limits: In predicting ophthalmopathy progression, the model reached 70.59% sensitivity and roughly 74% specificity. Discrimination between ophthalmopathy and stable hyperthyroidism by a 13-signature model showed roughly 85% sensitivity and less than 84% specificity.

This clonotype is labeled medium-sized. Its target is not known. RNA transcripts were the template, and TCR beta CDR3 regions were amplified from them. HTBI primers were used in a first-round RT-PCR, which preceded a second-round multiplex PCR. A single record per CDR3 protein comes from TCRdb applying MiXCR to the multiplex PCR reads. This table holds about 14,000 distinct CDR3 sequences, roughly 45% found once. The diagnosis combined clinical symptoms, thyroxine, TRAb, thyroid ultrasound and orbital computed tomography scans. In germline, CDR1 is SNHLY, CDR2 FYNNEI. The junction had 5 bases not matched to a gene; V was cut back by 8 bases and J by 5 bases. The length of the CDR3 is 15 residues.

The V and J genes are TRBV2 and TRBJ2-5; 16 nucleotides line up with TRBD2. This TCR was sampled from a woman aged 25 to 39 with Graves' ophthalmopathy. Specimen: peripheral blood. CDR3 DNA: TGTGCCAGCCTTCCGGGACTAGCGGGAGGGGAGACCCAGTACTTC. Its protein is CASLPGLAGGETQYF.